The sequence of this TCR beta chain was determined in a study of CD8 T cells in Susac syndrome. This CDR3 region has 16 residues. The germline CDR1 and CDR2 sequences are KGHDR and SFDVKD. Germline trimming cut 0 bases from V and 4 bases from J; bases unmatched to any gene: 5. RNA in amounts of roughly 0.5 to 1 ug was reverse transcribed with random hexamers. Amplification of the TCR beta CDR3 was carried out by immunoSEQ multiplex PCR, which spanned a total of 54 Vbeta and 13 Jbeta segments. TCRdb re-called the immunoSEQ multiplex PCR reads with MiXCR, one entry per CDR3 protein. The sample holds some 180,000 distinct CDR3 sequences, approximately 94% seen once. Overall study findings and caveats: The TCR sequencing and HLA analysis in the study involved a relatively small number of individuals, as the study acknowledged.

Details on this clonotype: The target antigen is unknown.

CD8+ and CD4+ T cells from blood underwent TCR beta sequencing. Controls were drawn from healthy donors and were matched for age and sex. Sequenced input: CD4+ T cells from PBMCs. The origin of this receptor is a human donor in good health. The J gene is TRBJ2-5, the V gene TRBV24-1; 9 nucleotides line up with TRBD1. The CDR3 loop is CATSDLGTGFSETQYF. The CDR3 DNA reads TGTGCCACCAGTGATTTGGGGACAGGGTTTTCAGAGACCCAGTACTTC.